The 10 T cell receptor beta chains below were found in one sample sequenced in a study of TIL therapy for anti-PD-1-resistant metastatic lung cancer. Time point defined: pre-treatment sample, taken before nivolumab and TIL therapy. Sequencing used immunoSEQ v3. TCRdb's table, derived via immunoSEQ multiplex PCR, lists solely in-frame clones and lacks some. The table has roughly 15,000 clones, around 86% seen once. The material was blood, obtained at baseline. These TCRs come from a person between 25 and 80 years old with non-small cell lung cancer.

This chain links TRBV20-1 with TRBJ1-1; the D is unclear. The CDR3 runs to 10 residues. CDR1 DFQATT and CDR2 SNEGSKA come from the germline V gene (reference sequence). The V end was cut by 7 bases, the J end by 4 bases, with 7 bases between. CDR3 sequence: CSGIGTEAFF. The CDR3, as DNA: TGCAGTGGAATCGGCACTGAAGCTTTCTTT.

V and J are TRBV18 and TRBJ2-7; the D is unclear. The CDR3 spans 12 residues. V lost 6 bases and J lost 3, with 9 bases in between. The germline V gene has CDR1 KGHSH and CDR2 LQKENI. The DNA of the CDR3 is TGTGCCAGCTCGCCAAAAAACTACGAGCAGTACTTC. Translated: CASSPKNYEQYF.

V usage is TRBV30 and J usage is TRBJ2-5, with D maybe TRBD2 (6 bases). The V end was cut by 3 bases, the J end by 4 bases, with 9 bases between. Germline CDR1 and CDR2: GTSNPN and SVGIG (reference sequence). This CDR3 is built from 12 residues. CDR3 amino acids: CAWRGGGETQYF. The CDR3 DNA sequence: TGTGCCTGGAGGGGAGGCGGAGAGACCCAGTACTTC.

The J gene is TRBJ1-2, the V gene TRBV7-6; D perhaps matches TRBD1 (5 bases). The V gene's germline CDR1 is SGHVS and CDR2 FNYEAQ. Between the trimmed V and J ends, which lost 3 bases and 7 bases, there was a span of 15 bases. The CDR3 length is 14 residues. The CDR3 loop is CASSLGEGLGGYTF. The CDR3 coding sequence is TGTGCCAGCAGCTTGGGGGAGGGGCTCGGTGGCTACACCTTC.

The chain recombines TRBV18 with TRBJ2-5; tentative D call: TRBD1 (6 bases). Germline V gene lookup returns CDR1 KGHSH and CDR2 LQKENI. This CDR3 spans 14 amino acids. The ends were cut back, 2 bases at V and 1 base at J, with 8 bases in the middle. The CDR3: CASSPTGSQETQYF. The CDR3 region has the DNA TGTGCCAGCTCACCAACAGGGAGCCAAGAGACCCAGTACTTC.

The chain employs TRBV6-5 and TRBJ1-3; D possibly corresponds to TRBD1 (5 bases). This CDR3 has 14 residues. Germline V lookup: CDR1 MNHEY, CDR2 SVGAGI. Trimming stripped 4 bases from V and 4 bases from J, with 11 bases between. Written as DNA, the CDR3 is TGTGCCAGCAGTTTAGGGGCGTCCGGAAACACCATATATTTT. Its translation is CASSLGASGNTIYF.

CDR3 nucleotides: TGTGCCAGTAGTATGAACAGGAAAGTCACAGATACGCAGTATTTT. Its translation: CASSMNRKVTDTQYF. V and J are TRBV19 and TRBJ2-3; D may be TRBD1 (5 bases). CDR3 size: 15 residues. Trimming took 3 bases from V and 2 from J, leaving 12 bases between them. The germline V gene has CDR1 LNHDA and CDR2 SQIVND (reference sequence).

V gene TRBV28 combines with J gene TRBJ2-7; D possibly corresponds to TRBD1 (5 bases). The CDR3 runs to 14 residues. Germline assignment: CDR1 MDHEN and CDR2 SYDVKM. The V end was cut by 6 bases, the J end by 0 bases, with 12 bases between. As DNA, the CDR3 is TGTGCCAGCAGCTCGACAGATTCCTCCTACGAGCAGTACTTC. Its protein product is CASSSTDSSYEQYF.

The V gene is TRBV6-4, the J gene TRBJ2-3, with a weak D call TRBD1 (5 bases). This CDR3 has 15 amino acids. V lost 3 bases and J 1 base, leaving 11 bases between the germline ends. Germline lookup yields CDR1 MRHNA and CDR2 SNTAGT. In DNA form, the CDR3 reads TGTGCCAGCAGTGAGGTCAGGGTTGGCACAGATACGCAGTATTTT. Protein sequence: CASSEVRVGTDTQYF.

The rearrangement joins TRBV5-1 to TRBJ1-3; 7 bases agree with TRBD1. Germline V gene data show CDR1 as SGHRS and CDR2 as YFSETQ. V shed 1 base and J 0 bases; nucleotides not matched to a gene: 4. The CDR3 covers 16 residues. The CDR3 nucleotides read TGCGCCAGCAGCTTGTGGCCAGGGGGCTCTGGAAACACCATATATTTT. Translating it yields CASSLWPGGSGNTIYF.